This T cell receptor (beta chain) comes out of a study of cytomegalovirus exposure and HLA in healthy donors. General observations from the study: In a later analysis, HLA-C alleles had the fewest associated TCRs, DRB1 alleles the most.

As regards this clone: The antigen is not known.

The PCR ran on 60 Vbeta and 13 Jbeta primers. Using immunoSEQ multiplex PCR, the repertoire was profiled, and TCRdb retains in-frame clones only, with some absent. The table includes about 160,000 clones, over 70% detected once. Germline V gene data show CDR1 as LGHNA and CDR2 as YNFKEQ. The CDR3 has 16 residues. The chain recombines TRBV4-2 with TRBJ2-5, with 9 bases that match TRBD2. The J call is uncertain, as TRBJ2-7 better fits the DNA end. The receptor was derived from a woman in her twenties or thirties in good health and CMV-seronegative. The sequenced material came from PBMCs. The CDR3 spells CASSQVPSGDVAEQYF. The CDR3 DNA reads as TGTGCCAGCAGCCAAGTGCCTAGCGGGGATGTAGCCGAGCAGTACTTC.